Described below is a single T cell receptor beta chain sequence and its context. This sample was included in a study of blood T cell repertoires in COVID-19. Turning to the study itself: From T cells, B-cell-depleted T cells, or PBMCs came the material, which was cDNA or gDNA.

Authors' analysis steps: Amplification of reference gene primers was used by the study to estimate nucleated cell counts. The repertoire was sequenced with immunoSEQ multiplex PCR; TCRdb's copy has only in-frame clones and lacks some. V and J calls plus clone size are reproduced from that table; the DNA served to infer D and trimming. This table holds roughly 240,000 clones, around 88% found once. This TCR derives from a woman over 75 with COVID-19, enrolled during active disease. The sequenced material came from peripheral blood.

DNA of the CDR3: TGTGCCAGCAGCAAGCAGGGGGTCACCGGGGAGCTGTTTTTT. Translation gives CASSKQGVTGELFF. The chain uses TRBV11-3 and TRBJ2-2, with 7 positions matching TRBD1. Trimming cost V 5 bases and J 4 bases; bases outside gene matches: 4. Looked up from germline, CDR1 is SGHNT and CDR2 is YENEEA. The CDR3 has 14 amino acids.